This entry lists 2 T cell receptor beta chains sequenced from one sample in a study of blood T cell repertoires in COVID-19. The table came from immunoSEQ multiplex PCR; TCRdb's copy has only in-frame clones and leaves some out. The sample has hundreds of thousands of clones; around 92% are singletons. Sequenced input: peripheral blood. Receptor source: a woman aged 25 to 39 with COVID-19, enrolled during active disease.

This chain links TRBV29-1 with TRBJ2-4; the match to TRBD2 covers 13 bases. Germline CDR1 and CDR2: SQVTM and ANQGSEA. CDR3 length equals 16 residues. V gave up 4 bases and J gave up 1 base; unmatched junction bases: 4. CDR3 sequence (DNA): TGCAGCGTTGGTGGGACTAGCGGGGACGCCAAAAACATTCAGTACTTC. Translation: CSVGGTSGDAKNIQYF.

The chain couples TRBV7-8 to TRBJ2-3; a possible D gene is TRBD2 (5 bases). V lost 5 bases and J lost 2, with 17 bases in between. The CDR3 is 16 amino acids. Germline assignment: CDR1 SGHVS and CDR2 FQNEAQ. The CDR3: CASSAKGGRHTDTQYF. The CDR3 DNA is TGTGCCAGCAGCGCCAAGGGCGGGCGGCACACAGATACGCAGTATTTT.